This T cell receptor (beta chain) is from a study of T cell changes during pregnancy in multiple sclerosis. The protocol was immunoSEQ multiplex PCR, while the TCRdb copy is restricted to in-frame clones and leaves out a portion. The sample holds 75,000 to 100,000 clones, around 92% seen once. The sample in question was peripheral blood, obtained after pregnancy. This TCR derives from a female donor in good health, enrolled as a control in a pregnancy study.

CDR3 DNA sequence: TGTGCCAGCAGCGTAACGTGGGCCATGAACACTGAAGCTTTCTTT. Its translation: CASSVTWAMNTEAFF. The genes are TRBV9 and TRBJ1-1; the D is unclear. This CDR3 is 15 amino acids long. The germline V and J ends were trimmed by 1 base and 0 bases, with 10 bases remaining between them. Germline CDR1 reads SGDLS; CDR2 reads YYNGEE.